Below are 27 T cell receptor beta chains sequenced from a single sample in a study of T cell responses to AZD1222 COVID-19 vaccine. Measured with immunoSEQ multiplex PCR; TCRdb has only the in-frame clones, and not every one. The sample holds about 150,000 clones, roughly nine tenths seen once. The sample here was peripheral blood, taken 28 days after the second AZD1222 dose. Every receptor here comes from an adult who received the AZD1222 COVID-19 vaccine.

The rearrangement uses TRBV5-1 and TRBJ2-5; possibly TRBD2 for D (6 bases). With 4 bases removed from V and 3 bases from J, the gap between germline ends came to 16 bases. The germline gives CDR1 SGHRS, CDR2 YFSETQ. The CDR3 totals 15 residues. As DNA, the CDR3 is TGCGCCAGCAGCCACCGACTAGGCGGGAAAGAGACCCAGTACTTC. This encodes CASSHRLGGKETQYF.

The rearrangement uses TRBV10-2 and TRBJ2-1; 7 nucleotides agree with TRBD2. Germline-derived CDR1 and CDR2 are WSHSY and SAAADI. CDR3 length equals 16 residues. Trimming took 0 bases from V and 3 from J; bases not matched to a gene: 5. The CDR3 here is CASSESGGSLYNEQFF. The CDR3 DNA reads TGCGCCAGCAGTGAGTCTGGCGGGAGTCTCTACAATGAGCAGTTCTTC.

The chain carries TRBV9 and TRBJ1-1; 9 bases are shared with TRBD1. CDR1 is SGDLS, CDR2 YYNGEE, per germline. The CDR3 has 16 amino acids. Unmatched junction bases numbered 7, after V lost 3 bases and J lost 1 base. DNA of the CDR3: TGTGCCAGCAGCGAGGGGCGGACAGGGGCGAACACTGAAGCTTTCTTT. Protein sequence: CASSEGRTGANTEAFF.

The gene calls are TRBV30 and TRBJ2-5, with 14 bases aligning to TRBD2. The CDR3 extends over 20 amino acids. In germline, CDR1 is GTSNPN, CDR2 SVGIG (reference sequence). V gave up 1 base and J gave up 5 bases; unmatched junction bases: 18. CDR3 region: CAWSDALGLAGGRPRETQYF. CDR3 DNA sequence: TGTGCCTGGAGTGACGCACTAGGACTAGCGGGAGGCCGCCCCCGTGAGACCCAGTACTTC. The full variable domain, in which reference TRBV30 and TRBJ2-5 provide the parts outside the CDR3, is SQTIHQWPATLVQPVGSPLSLECTVEGTSNPNLYWYRQAAGRGLQLLFYSVGIGQISSEVPQNLSASRPQDRQFILSSKKLLLSDSGFYLCAWSDALGLAGGRPRETQYFGPGTRLLVL.

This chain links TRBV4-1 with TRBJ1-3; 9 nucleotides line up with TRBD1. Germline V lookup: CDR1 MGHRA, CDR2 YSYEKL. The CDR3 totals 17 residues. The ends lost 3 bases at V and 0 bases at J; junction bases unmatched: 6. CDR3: CASSHWTGDFSGNTIYF. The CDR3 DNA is TGCGCCAGCAGCCACTGGACAGGGGATTTCTCTGGAAACACCATATATTTT.

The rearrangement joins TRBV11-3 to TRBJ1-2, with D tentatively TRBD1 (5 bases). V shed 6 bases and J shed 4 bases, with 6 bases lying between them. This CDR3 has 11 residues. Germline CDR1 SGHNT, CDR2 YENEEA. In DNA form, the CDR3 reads TGTGCCAGCAGTCAGGGCTATGGCTACACCTTC. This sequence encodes CASSQGYGYTF.

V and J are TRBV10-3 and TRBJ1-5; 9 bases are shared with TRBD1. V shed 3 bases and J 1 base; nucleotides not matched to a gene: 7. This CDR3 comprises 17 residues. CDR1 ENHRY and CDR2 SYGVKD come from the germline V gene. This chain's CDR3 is CAISDPRTGDSNQPQHF. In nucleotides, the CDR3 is TGTGCCATCAGTGACCCCCGGACAGGGGACAGCAATCAGCCCCAGCATTTT.

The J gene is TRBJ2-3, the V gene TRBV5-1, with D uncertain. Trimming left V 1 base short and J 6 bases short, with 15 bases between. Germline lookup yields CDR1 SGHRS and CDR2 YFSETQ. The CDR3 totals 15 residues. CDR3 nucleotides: TGCGCCAGCAGCTTGCAAATCTCGCGTGGGGATACGCAGTATTTT. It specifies CASSLQISRGDTQYF.

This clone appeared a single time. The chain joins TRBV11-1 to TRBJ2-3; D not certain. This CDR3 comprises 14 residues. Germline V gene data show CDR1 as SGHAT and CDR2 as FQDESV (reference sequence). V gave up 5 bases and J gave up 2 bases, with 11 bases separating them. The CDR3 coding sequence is TGTGCCAGCAGCCCCCCCCTGGACACAGATACGCAGTATTTT. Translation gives CASSPPLDTDTQYF.

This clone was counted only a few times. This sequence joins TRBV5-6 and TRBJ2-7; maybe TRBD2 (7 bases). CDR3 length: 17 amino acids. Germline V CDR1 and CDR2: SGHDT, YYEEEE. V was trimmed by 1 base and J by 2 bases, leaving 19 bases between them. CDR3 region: CASSLLVGAGVPYEQYF. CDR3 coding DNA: TGTGCCAGCAGCTTGTTGGTGGGGGCGGGGGTCCCCTACGAGCAGTACTTC. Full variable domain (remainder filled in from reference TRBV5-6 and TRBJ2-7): DAGVTQSPTHLIKTRGQQVTLRCSPKSGHDTVSWYQQALGQGPQFIFQYYEEEERQRGNFPDRFSGHQFPNYSSELNVNALLLGDSALYLCASSLLVGAGVPYEQYFGPGTRLTVT.

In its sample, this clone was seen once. The CDR3 spells CASSTQQGANAPQHF. The CDR3 DNA sequence: TGTGCCAGCAGTACCCAACAGGGTGCCAATGCGCCCCAGCATTTT. The chain employs TRBV27 and TRBJ1-5, with D possibly TRBD1 on 6 matching bases. This CDR3 is 15 amino acids long. Germline V CDR1 and CDR2: MNHEY, SMNVEV (reference sequence). V was trimmed by 5 bases and J by 9 bases, leaving 20 bases between them.

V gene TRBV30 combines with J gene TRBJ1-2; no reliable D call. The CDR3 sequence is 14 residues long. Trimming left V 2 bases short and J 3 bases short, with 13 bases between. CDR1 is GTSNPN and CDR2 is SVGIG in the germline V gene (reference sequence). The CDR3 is CAWSSSGPYYGYTF. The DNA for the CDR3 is TGTGCCTGGAGTTCTTCCGGGCCGTACTATGGCTACACCTTC. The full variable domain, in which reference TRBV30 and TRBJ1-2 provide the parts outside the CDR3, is SQTIHQWPATLVQPVGSPLSLECTVEGTSNPNLYWYRQAAGRGLQLLFYSVGIGQISSEVPQNLSASRPQDRQFILSSKKLLLSDSGFYLCAWSSSGPYYGYTFGSGTRLTVV.

The CDR3 DNA reads as TGTGCCAGCAGTTACGGGTTGGGCCCCTACGAGCAGTACTTC. It is translated as CASSYGLGPYEQYF. This chain uses TRBV6-5 with TRBJ2-7; D unresolved. Trimming took off 2 bases at V and 2 bases at J, with 10 bases between the two ends. The V gene's germline CDR1 is MNHEY and CDR2 SVGAGI. The CDR3 length is 14 residues.

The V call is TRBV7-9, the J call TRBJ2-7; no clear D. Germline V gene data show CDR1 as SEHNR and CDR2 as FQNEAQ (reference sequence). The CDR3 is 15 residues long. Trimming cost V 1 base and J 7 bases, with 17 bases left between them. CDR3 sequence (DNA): TGTGCCAGCAGCTTAGGTGGTCTCTCTTTCGGGGAGCAGTACTTC. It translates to CASSLGGLSFGEQYF.

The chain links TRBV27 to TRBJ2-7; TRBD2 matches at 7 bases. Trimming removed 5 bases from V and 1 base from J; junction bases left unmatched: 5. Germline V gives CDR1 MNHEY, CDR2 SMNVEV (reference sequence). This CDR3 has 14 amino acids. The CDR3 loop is CASSGSSGSYEQYF. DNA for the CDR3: TGTGCCAGCAGTGGTTCTAGCGGATCCTACGAGCAGTACTTC.

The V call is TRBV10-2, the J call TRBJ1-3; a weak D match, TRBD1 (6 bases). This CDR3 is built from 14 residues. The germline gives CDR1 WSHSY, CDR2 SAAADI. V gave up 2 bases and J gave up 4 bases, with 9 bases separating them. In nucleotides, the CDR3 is TGCGCCAGCAGTGAGGGGGGGCCCGGAAACACCATATATTTT. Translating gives CASSEGGPGNTIYF.

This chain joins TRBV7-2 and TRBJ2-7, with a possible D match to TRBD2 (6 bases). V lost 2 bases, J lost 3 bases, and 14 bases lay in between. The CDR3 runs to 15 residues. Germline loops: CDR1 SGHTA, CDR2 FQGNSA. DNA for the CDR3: TGTGCCAGCAGCTTATTGTGGACTACAGTCTACGAGCAGTACTTC. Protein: CASSLLWTTVYEQYF.

The CDR3 coding sequence is TGTGCCAGCAGTTTGGGGGGTATCTATGGCTACACCTTC. Protein: CASSLGGIYGYTF. This rearrangement joins TRBV28 to TRBJ1-2, with D possibly matching TRBD1 (5 bases). Deletions cut 3 bases from V and 4 bases from J, with 9 bases between. The CDR3 is made up of 13 amino acids. Looked up from germline, CDR1 is MDHEN and CDR2 is SYDVKM.

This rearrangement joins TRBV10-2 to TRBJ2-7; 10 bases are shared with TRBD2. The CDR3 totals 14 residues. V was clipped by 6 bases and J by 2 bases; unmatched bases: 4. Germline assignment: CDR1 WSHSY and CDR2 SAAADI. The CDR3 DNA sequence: TGCGCCAGCAGGGGACTAGCGAATGCCTACGAGCAGTACTTC. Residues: CASRGLANAYEQYF.

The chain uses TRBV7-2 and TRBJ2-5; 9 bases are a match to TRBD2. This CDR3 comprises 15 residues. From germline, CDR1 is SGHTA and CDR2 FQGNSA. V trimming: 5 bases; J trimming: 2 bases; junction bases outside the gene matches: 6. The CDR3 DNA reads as TGTGCCAGCAGCGGAGCTAGCGGGGAACAAGAGACCCAGTACTTC. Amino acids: CASSGASGEQETQYF. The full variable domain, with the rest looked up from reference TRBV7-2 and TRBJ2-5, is GAGVSQSPSNKVTEKGKDVELRCDPISGHTALYWYRQSLGQGLEFLIYFQGNSAPDKSGLPSDRFSAERTGGSVSTLTIQRTQQEDSAVYLCASSGASGEQETQYFGPGTRLLVL.

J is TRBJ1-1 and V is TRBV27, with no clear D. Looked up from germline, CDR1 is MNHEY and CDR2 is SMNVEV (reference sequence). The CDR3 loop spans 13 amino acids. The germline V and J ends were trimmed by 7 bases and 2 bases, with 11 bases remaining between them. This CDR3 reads CASKWTENTEAFF. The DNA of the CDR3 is TGTGCCAGCAAATGGACGGAAAACACTGAAGCTTTCTTT.

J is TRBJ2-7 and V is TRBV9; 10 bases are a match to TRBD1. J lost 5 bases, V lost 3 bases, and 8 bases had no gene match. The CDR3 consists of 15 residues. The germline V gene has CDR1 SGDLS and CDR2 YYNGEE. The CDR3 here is CASSDKTGGPNEQYF. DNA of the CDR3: TGTGCCAGCAGCGATAAGACAGGGGGCCCCAACGAGCAGTACTTC. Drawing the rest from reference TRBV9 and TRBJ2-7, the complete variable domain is DSGVTQTPKHLITATGQRVTLRCSPRSGDLSVYWYQQSLDQGLQFLIQYYNGEERAKGNILERFSAQQFPDLHSELNLSSLELGDSALYFCASSDKTGGPNEQYFGPGTRLTVT.

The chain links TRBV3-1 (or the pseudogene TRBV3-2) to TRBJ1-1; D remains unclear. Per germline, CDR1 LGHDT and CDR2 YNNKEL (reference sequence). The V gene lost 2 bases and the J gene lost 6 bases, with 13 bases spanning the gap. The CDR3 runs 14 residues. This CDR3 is CASSQRGIIAEAFF. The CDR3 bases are TGTGCCAGCAGCCAACGAGGTATAATCGCTGAAGCTTTCTTT.

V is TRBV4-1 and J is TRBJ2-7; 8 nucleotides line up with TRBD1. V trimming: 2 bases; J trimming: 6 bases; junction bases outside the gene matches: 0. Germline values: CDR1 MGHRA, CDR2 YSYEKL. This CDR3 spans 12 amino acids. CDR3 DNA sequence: TGCGCCAGCAGCCAAACAGGGGGCGAGCAGTACTTC. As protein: CASSQTGGEQYF.

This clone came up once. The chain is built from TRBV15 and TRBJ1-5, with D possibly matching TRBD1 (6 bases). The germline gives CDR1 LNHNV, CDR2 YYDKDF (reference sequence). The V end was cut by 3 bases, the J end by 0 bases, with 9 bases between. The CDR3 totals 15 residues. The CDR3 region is CATSSGTHSNQPQHF. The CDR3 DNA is TGTGCCACCAGCAGCGGGACACATAGCAATCAGCCCCAGCATTTT.

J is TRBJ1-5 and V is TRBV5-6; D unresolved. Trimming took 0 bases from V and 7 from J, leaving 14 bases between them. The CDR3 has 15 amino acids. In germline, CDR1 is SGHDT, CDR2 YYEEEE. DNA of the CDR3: TGTGCCAGCAGCTTGGCCAACCTCAGGAACCAGCCCCAGCATTTT. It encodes CASSLANLRNQPQHF. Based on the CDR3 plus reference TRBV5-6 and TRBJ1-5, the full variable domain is DAGVTQSPTHLIKTRGQQVTLRCSPKSGHDTVSWYQQALGQGPQFIFQYYEEEERQRGNFPDRFSGHQFPNYSSELNVNALLLGDSALYLCASSLANLRNQPQHFGDGTRLSIL.

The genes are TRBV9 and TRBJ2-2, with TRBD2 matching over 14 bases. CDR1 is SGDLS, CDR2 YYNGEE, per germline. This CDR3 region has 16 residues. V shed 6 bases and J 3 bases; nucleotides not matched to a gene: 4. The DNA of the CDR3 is TGTGCCAGCACCAGACTAGCGGGAGGGGACACCGGGGAGCTGTTTTTT. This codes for CASTRLAGGDTGELFF.